These T cell receptor beta chains were read from a single sample in a study of blood T cell repertoires in COVID-19. Sequencing was performed with immunoSEQ multiplex PCR; in TCRdb, only in-frame clones are kept and a portion is missing. The data hold fewer than 300,000 clones, with around 83% observed a single time. The sample consisted of peripheral blood. The receptors stem from an elderly man with acute or convalescent COVID-19. The CDR3 runs from the conserved cysteine through the conserved F or W. Fields, in order: clone size, V gene, D gene, J gene, CDR3 DNA, CDR3 protein. D genes are given only for firm matches. The size field is filled for only some rows; it gives once, few, many or a size class.

clone_size: NA; v_call: TRBV5-1; d_call: NA; j_call: TRBJ2-3; cdr3_nt: TGCGCCAGCAGCTTGAACGTACAAACCACAGATACGCAGTATTTT; cdr3_aa: CASSLNVQTTDTQYF
clone_size: NA; v_call: TRBV15; d_call: NA; j_call: TRBJ1-1; cdr3_nt: TGTGCCACCAGCAGAGATGGGGGGGCCCGAGATAATGAAGCTTTCTTT; cdr3_aa: CATSRDGGARDNEAFF
clone_size: few; v_call: TRBV2; d_call: NA; j_call: TRBJ1-3; cdr3_nt: TGTGCCAGCAGTCAGGAGGTCACCGGTGGAAACACCATATATTTT; cdr3_aa: CASSQEVTGGNTIYF
clone_size: few; v_call: TRBV5-6; d_call: NA; j_call: TRBJ2-2; cdr3_nt: TGTGCCAGCAGCTTGGGTAGGAACACCGGGGAGCTGTTTTTT; cdr3_aa: CASSLGRNTGELFF
clone_size: NA; v_call: TRBV5-4; d_call: TRBD2; j_call: TRBJ2-3; cdr3_nt: TGTGCCAGCAGACAAAGGACTAGCGGGATCACCACAGATACGCAGTATTTT; cdr3_aa: CASRQRTSGITTDTQYF
clone_size: NA; v_call: TRBV15; d_call: NA; j_call: TRBJ2-5; cdr3_nt: TGTGCCACCAGCAGAGACAGGGGATTGGGGACCCAGTACTTC; cdr3_aa: CATSRDRGLGTQYF
clone_size: NA; v_call: TRBV2; d_call: TRBD1; j_call: TRBJ1-2; cdr3_nt: TGTGCCAGCAGTGAGAGTTTAGCGACAGGGAGCGGCTACACCTTC; cdr3_aa: CASSESLATGSGYTF
clone_size: NA; v_call: TRBV10-3; d_call: TRBD1; j_call: TRBJ2-1; cdr3_nt: TGTGCCATCAGTGAGTCTCGTCCAGGGGGCTCCTACAATGAGCAGTTCTTC; cdr3_aa: CAISESRPGGSYNEQFF
clone_size: once; v_call: TRBV6-5; d_call: NA; j_call: TRBJ1-1; cdr3_nt: TGTGCCAGCAGTTACTCTACAGGGTTGCAGAACACTGAAGCTTTCTTT; cdr3_aa: CASSYSTGLQNTEAFF
clone_size: NA; v_call: TRBV7-9; d_call: NA; j_call: TRBJ1-5; cdr3_nt: TGTGCCAGCAGACAGGGAGATCAGCCCCAGCATTTT; cdr3_aa: CASRQGDQPQHF
clone_size: NA; v_call: TRBV2; d_call: TRBD1; j_call: TRBJ1-2; cdr3_nt: TGTGCCAGCAGTGGGGGACAGGGCGGCTATGGCTACACCTTC; cdr3_aa: CASSGGQGGYGYTF
clone_size: NA; v_call: TRBV6-5; d_call: NA; j_call: TRBJ2-7; cdr3_nt: TGTGCCAGCAGTCAGGGGTCTAGCTCCTACGAGCAGTACTTC; cdr3_aa: CASSQGSSSYEQYF
clone_size: NA; v_call: TRBV19; d_call: NA; j_call: TRBJ1-2; cdr3_nt: TGTGCCAGTAGTAACGAGGGCGCGTATGGCTACACCTTC; cdr3_aa: CASSNEGAYGYTF
clone_size: few; v_call: TRBV30; d_call: NA; j_call: TRBJ1-3; cdr3_nt: TGTGCCTGGAGTGGTGTGTACGGCTCTGGAAACACCATATATTTT; cdr3_aa: CAWSGVYGSGNTIYF
clone_size: NA; v_call: TRBV7-9; d_call: TRBD1; j_call: TRBJ1-3; cdr3_nt: TGTGCCAGCAGCTTGGGGACAGGGACCGGAAACACCATATATTTT; cdr3_aa: CASSLGTGTGNTIYF
clone_size: NA; v_call: TRBV6-6; d_call: TRBD2; j_call: TRBJ2-5; cdr3_nt: TGTGCCAGCAGTTACCCGGGGGGTGGGGTGGAGACCCAGTACTTC; cdr3_aa: CASSYPGGGVETQYF
clone_size: NA; v_call: TRBV5-1; d_call: NA; j_call: TRBJ2-4; cdr3_nt: TGCGCCAGCAGCTTGTTGGGTTTGTCAGGGCAGAAAAACATTCAGTACTTC; cdr3_aa: CASSLLGLSGQKNIQYF
clone_size: NA; v_call: TRBV5-1; d_call: TRBD2; j_call: TRBJ2-3; cdr3_nt: TGCGCCAGCAGACAAGGACTAGCGGGGAATACAGATACGCAGTATTTT; cdr3_aa: CASRQGLAGNTDTQYF
clone_size: few; v_call: TRBV3-1/TRBV3-2; d_call: TRBD2; j_call: TRBJ2-1; cdr3_nt: TGTGCCAGCAGCCAACAAGAGTGGACTAGCGGGGGGGAGAACTACAATGAGCAGTTCTTC; cdr3_aa: CASSQQEWTSGGENYNEQFF
clone_size: few; v_call: TRBV4-1; d_call: TRBD2; j_call: TRBJ2-3; cdr3_nt: TGCGCCAGCAGCCAAGATCCCCCCGAGACTAGCGGGAGTGATACGCAGTATTTT; cdr3_aa: CASSQDPPETSGSDTQYF
clone_size: NA; v_call: TRBV27; d_call: TRBD1; j_call: TRBJ1-1; cdr3_nt: TGTGCCAGCAGTGCTAGTCGACAGGGGAAAGCTTTCTTT; cdr3_aa: CASSASRQGKAFF
clone_size: NA; v_call: TRBV24-1; d_call: TRBD1; j_call: TRBJ1-2; cdr3_nt: TGTGCCACCAGTGATGGGACAGCCTATGGCTACACCTTC; cdr3_aa: CATSDGTAYGYTF
clone_size: NA; v_call: TRBV2; d_call: NA; j_call: TRBJ1-5; cdr3_nt: TGTGCCAGCAGTGACAGAACCCCCAATCAGCCCCAGCATTTT; cdr3_aa: CASSDRTPNQPQHF
clone_size: NA; v_call: TRBV5-1; d_call: TRBD1; j_call: TRBJ2-2; cdr3_nt: TGCGCCAGCAGCCGGGACAGTTCGAACACCGGGGAGCTGTTTTTT; cdr3_aa: CASSRDSSNTGELFF
clone_size: NA; v_call: TRBV6-5; d_call: NA; j_call: TRBJ2-5; cdr3_nt: TGTGCCAGTGTAACAGGTTTTCAAGAGACCCAGTACTTC; cdr3_aa: CASVTGFQETQYF
clone_size: NA; v_call: TRBV11-1; d_call: TRBD2; j_call: TRBJ2-7; cdr3_nt: TGTGCCAGCAGCTCACCGGGACTACTCTACGAGCAGTACTTC; cdr3_aa: CASSSPGLLYEQYF
clone_size: NA; v_call: TRBV28; d_call: NA; j_call: TRBJ1-2; cdr3_nt: TGTGCCAGCTCGTTTGCGGGGGAATATGGCTACACCTTC; cdr3_aa: CASSFAGEYGYTF
clone_size: NA; v_call: TRBV2; d_call: NA; j_call: TRBJ1-6; cdr3_nt: TGTGCCAGCAGCAGGGAGGGCACCACGTCCAATTCACCCCTCCACTTT; cdr3_aa: CASSREGTTSNSPLHF
clone_size: NA; v_call: TRBV6-1; d_call: TRBD1; j_call: TRBJ1-2; cdr3_nt: TGTGCCAGCAGTGAAAGGACAGGGGCTCGAGGTGGTGGCTACACCTTC; cdr3_aa: CASSERTGARGGGYTF
clone_size: once; v_call: TRBV2; d_call: NA; j_call: TRBJ1-6; cdr3_nt: TGTGCCAGCAGGGGGACAAGAAATTCACCCCTCCACTTT; cdr3_aa: CASRGTRNSPLHF
clone_size: NA; v_call: TRBV4-2; d_call: TRBD2; j_call: TRBJ2-5; cdr3_nt: TGTGCCAGCAGCCAAGGAGGGACGACTAGCGGGGGCCAGGAGACCCAGTACTTC; cdr3_aa: CASSQGGTTSGGQETQYF
clone_size: NA; v_call: TRBV15; d_call: NA; j_call: TRBJ2-5; cdr3_nt: TGTGCCACCAGCAGAGTTGGATCGGACAGTCAAGAGACCCAGTACTTC; cdr3_aa: CATSRVGSDSQETQYF
clone_size: few; v_call: TRBV9; d_call: NA; j_call: TRBJ2-3; cdr3_nt: TGTGCCAGCAGCGTGTTGACTAGAGAGGATACGCAGTATTTT; cdr3_aa: CASSVLTREDTQYF
clone_size: once; v_call: TRBV30; d_call: TRBD1; j_call: TRBJ1-5; cdr3_nt: TGTGCCTGGAGTCAGGACAGGAGTCAGCCCCAGCATTTT; cdr3_aa: CAWSQDRSQPQHF
clone_size: NA; v_call: TRBV7-2; d_call: NA; j_call: TRBJ2-1; cdr3_nt: TGTGCCAGCAGCTCCCCCAGGACTACCTTACAGAATGAGCAGTTCTTC; cdr3_aa: CASSSPRTTLQNEQFF
clone_size: NA; v_call: TRBV5-1; d_call: TRBD1; j_call: TRBJ1-6; cdr3_nt: TGCGCCAGCACCACGGACAGGTTTAATTCACCCCTCCACTTT; cdr3_aa: CASTTDRFNSPLHF
clone_size: NA; v_call: TRBV11-2; d_call: NA; j_call: TRBJ2-2; cdr3_nt: TGTGCCAGCAGCTTACTCCCGAAGGGGCCAAACACCGGGGAGCTGTTTTTT; cdr3_aa: CASSLLPKGPNTGELFF
clone_size: NA; v_call: TRBV3-1/TRBV3-2; d_call: NA; j_call: TRBJ2-2; cdr3_nt: TGTGCCAGCAGCCCCCTGCTCGAGGCCGCGGAGCTGTTTTTT; cdr3_aa: CASSPLLEAAELFF
clone_size: NA; v_call: TRBV6-6; d_call: NA; j_call: TRBJ2-2; cdr3_nt: TGTGCCAGCAGTTCACTAGCGAACACCGGGGAGCTGTTTTTT; cdr3_aa: CASSSLANTGELFF
clone_size: NA; v_call: TRBV24-1; d_call: TRBD2; j_call: TRBJ2-1; cdr3_nt: TGTGCCACCGGAAGTCCTAGCGGATCCTACAATGAGCAGTTCTTC; cdr3_aa: CATGSPSGSYNEQFF
clone_size: NA; v_call: TRBV20-1; d_call: NA; j_call: TRBJ2-3; cdr3_nt: TGCAGTGCTAGTTTGAGACGGGGTAGCACAGATACGCAGTATTTT; cdr3_aa: CSASLRRGSTDTQYF
clone_size: NA; v_call: TRBV2; d_call: TRBD1; j_call: TRBJ1-4; cdr3_nt: TGTGCCAGCAGTCGGGATCAGGGGGCGGTTAATGAAAAACTGTTTTTT; cdr3_aa: CASSRDQGAVNEKLFF
clone_size: NA; v_call: TRBV7-2; d_call: NA; j_call: TRBJ1-2; cdr3_nt: TGTGCCAGCAGCCCGGGGGTCTATGGCTACACCTTC; cdr3_aa: CASSPGVYGYTF
clone_size: NA; v_call: TRBV27; d_call: TRBD2; j_call: TRBJ2-5; cdr3_nt: TGTGCCAGCAGTCAAGCGGGACAAGAGACCCAGTACTTC; cdr3_aa: CASSQAGQETQYF
clone_size: NA; v_call: TRBV3-1/TRBV3-2; d_call: TRBD2; j_call: TRBJ2-1; cdr3_nt: TGTGCCAGCAGCCAAGAAGCTAGCGGGAGACAGGAGCAGTTCTTC; cdr3_aa: CASSQEASGRQEQFF
clone_size: NA; v_call: TRBV14; d_call: NA; j_call: TRBJ1-1; cdr3_nt: TGTGCCAGCAGCGCAAGTCGGGGGGGCTGGGCGAACACTGAAGCTTTCTTT; cdr3_aa: CASSASRGGWANTEAFF
clone_size: NA; v_call: TRBV2; d_call: NA; j_call: TRBJ1-3; cdr3_nt: TGTGCCAGCCAGGACATCGGAAACACCATATATTTT; cdr3_aa: CASQDIGNTIYF
clone_size: few; v_call: TRBV12-3/TRBV12-4; d_call: NA; j_call: TRBJ1-1; cdr3_nt: TGTGCCAGCAGTCCCCCTATAATTGAAGCTTTCTTT; cdr3_aa: CASSPPIIEAFF
clone_size: NA; v_call: TRBV5-1; d_call: TRBD2; j_call: TRBJ2-7; cdr3_nt: TGCGCCAGCAGCTCGGGACTAGCGGGAGGTACGTTCGAGCAGTACTTC; cdr3_aa: CASSSGLAGGTFEQYF
clone_size: NA; v_call: TRBV9; d_call: TRBD1; j_call: TRBJ2-2; cdr3_nt: TGTGCCAGCAGCGTAGTCGGACAGGGGACCCTCTCCGGGGAGCTGTTTTTT; cdr3_aa: CASSVVGQGTLSGELFF
clone_size: few; v_call: TRBV28; d_call: TRBD2; j_call: TRBJ2-1; cdr3_nt: TGTGCCAGCAGTGATAGCGGGAGGGCAACCTACAATGAGCAGTTCTTC; cdr3_aa: CASSDSGRATYNEQFF
clone_size: NA; v_call: TRBV19; d_call: NA; j_call: TRBJ1-5; cdr3_nt: TGTGCCAGTAGTGGAGTAGCTGGCAATCAGCCCCAGCATTTT; cdr3_aa: CASSGVAGNQPQHF
clone_size: NA; v_call: TRBV9; d_call: TRBD2; j_call: TRBJ2-7; cdr3_nt: TGTGCCAGCAGCGTAGGGTCTAGCGGGAGGGCCTCCTCCTACGAGCAGTACTTC; cdr3_aa: CASSVGSSGRASSYEQYF
clone_size: NA; v_call: TRBV20-1; d_call: TRBD2; j_call: TRBJ2-5; cdr3_nt: TGCAGTGCTAGTAATCTAGCGGGAGGGTACCAAGAGACCCAGTACTTC; cdr3_aa: CSASNLAGGYQETQYF